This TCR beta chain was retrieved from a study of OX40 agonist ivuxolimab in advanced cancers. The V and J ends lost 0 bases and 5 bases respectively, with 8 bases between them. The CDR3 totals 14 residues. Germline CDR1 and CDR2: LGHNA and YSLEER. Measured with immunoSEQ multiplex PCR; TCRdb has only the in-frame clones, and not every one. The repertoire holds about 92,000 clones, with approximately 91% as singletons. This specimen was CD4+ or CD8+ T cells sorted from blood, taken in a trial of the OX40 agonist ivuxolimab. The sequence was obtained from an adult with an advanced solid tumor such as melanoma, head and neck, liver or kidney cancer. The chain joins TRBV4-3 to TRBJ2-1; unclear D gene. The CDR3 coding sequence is TGCGCCAGCAGCCAAGAACGCAGCAACAATGAGCAGTTCTTC. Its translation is CASSQERSNNEQFF.